This is a list of T cell receptor beta chains from one sample in a study of patients and donors after allogeneic stem cell transplantation. MiXCR, run by TCRdb on the RT-PCR reads, gives a single entry per CDR3 protein. The data hold approximately 250,000 distinct CDR3 sequences, with 14% observed a single time. Sequencing was done on a sample of blood, either unsorted or a sorted T cell fraction (not recorded which). These receptors were obtained from a human donor who was either an allogeneic HSCT recipient or a stem cell or donor lymphocyte infusion donor (not recorded which). It is not recorded whose cells these are; they may come from a transplant donor. Each CDR3 is given with its conserved first and last residue. A D gene is named only where the DNA matches it firmly. Size is omitted from some rows. Given values are once, few, many or a class for expanded clones.

size,D,J,V,CDR3,DNA
once,NA,TRBJ2-7,TRBV24-1,CATSDNYRDEQYF,TGTGCCACCAGTGATAATTACCGGGACGAGCAGTACTTC
few,TRBD2,TRBJ2-1,TRBV11-3,CASSLELAGGREQFF,TGTGCCAGCAGCTTAGAGCTAGCGGGAGGACGTGAGCAGTTCTTC
few,TRBD2,TRBJ2-3,TRBV4-2,CASSQVTGTSGTDTQYF,TGTGCCAGCAGCCAAGTCACCGGGACTAGTGGCACAGATACGCAGTATTTT
many,NA,TRBJ2-1,TRBV12-3/TRBV12-4,CASSPGGLSYNEQFF,TGTGCCAGCAGTCCAGGGGGACTGTCCTACAATGAGCAGTTCTTC
many,TRBD1,TRBJ2-6,TRBV29-1,CSVGNRTGNAGANVLTF,TGCAGCGTTGGTAATCGGACAGGGAATGCTGGGGCCAACGTCCTGACTTTC
many,TRBD2,TRBJ2-1,TRBV6-2/TRBV6-3,CASSQPGLPDNEQFF,TGTGCCAGCAGTCAACCGGGACTACCCGACAATGAGCAGTTCTTC
many,NA,TRBJ1-5,TRBV3-1,CASSQGGQLNQPQHF,TGTGCCAGCAGCCAAGGAGGACAGCTCAATCAGCCCCAGCATTTT
few,TRBD2,TRBJ2-7,TRBV7-8,CASSSLAAEQYF,TGTGCCAGCAGCTCCCTAGCGGCCGAGCAGTACTTC
few,NA,TRBJ2-4,TRBV5-7,CASSSEGGAKNIQYF,TGTGCCAGCAGCTCCGAGGGGGGGGCAAAAAACATTCAGTACTTC
NA,NA,TRBJ1-1,TRBV4-2,CASSQVNRDTEAFF,TGTGCCAGCAGCCAAGTAAACAGGGACACTGAAGCTTTCTTT
NA,NA,TRBJ2-7,TRBV20-1,CSATGEAGNIGNEQYF,TGCAGTGCTACCGGGGAGGCGGGAAATATTGGTAACGAGCAGTACTTC
NA,NA,TRBJ1-4,TRBV11-2,CASSARPSTNEKLFF,TGTGCCAGCAGCGCCCGCCCCTCAACTAATGAAAAACTGTTTTTT
NA,TRBD1,TRBJ2-3,TRBV24-1,CATSEMDRVGTDTQYF,TGTGCCACCAGTGAAATGGACAGGGTGGGCACAGATACGCAGTATTTT
many,NA,TRBJ2-4,TRBV5-1,CASSVRGAKNIQYF,TGCGCCAGCAGCGTCAGGGGCGCCAAAAACATTCAGTACTTC
few,TRBD1,TRBJ2-7,TRBV20-1,CSAAHSGTGGEQYF,TGCAGTGCTGCTCATTCCGGGACAGGGGGCGAGCAGTACTTC
few,NA,TRBJ2-4,TRBV19,CASSRRDGLNIQYF,TGTGCCAGTAGCCGCCGGGACGGCTTAAACATTCAGTACTTC
NA,TRBD2,TRBJ2-1,TRBV12-3/TRBV12-4,CASSLFGGGADEQFF,TGTGCCAGCAGTTTGTTTGGCGGGGGGGCCGATGAGCAGTTCTTC
NA,NA,TRBJ1-2,TRBV5-6,CASSFLGGSDYGYTF,TGTGCCAGCAGCTTTTTGGGGGGCTCTGACTATGGCTACACCTTC
NA,TRBD1,TRBJ2-2,TRBV11-3,CASSFSGTGEIGELFF,TGTGCCAGCAGCTTCTCCGGGACAGGGGAGATCGGGGAGCTGTTTTTT
few,TRBD2,TRBJ2-3,TRBV11-1,CASSFPVSGGTGIDTQYF,TGTGCCAGCAGCTTCCCCGTCTCGGGAGGGACGGGGATAGATACGCAGTATTTT
NA,NA,TRBJ1-1,TRBV24-1,CATSDPGRREAFF,TGTGCCACCAGTGACCCGGGCCGCCGGGAAGCTTTCTTT
NA,TRBD2,TRBJ2-7,TRBV7-9,CASSFLAGGPNEQYF,TGTGCCAGCAGCTTCCTAGCGGGAGGGCCCAACGAGCAGTACTTC
few,NA,TRBJ2-3,TRBV7-9,CASSFGLHTTDTQYF,TGTGCCAGCAGCTTCGGCCTACATACAACAGATACGCAGTATTTT